The 23 T cell receptor beta chains listed next were all sequenced from one sample in a study of blood T cell repertoires in COVID-19. Generated by immunoSEQ multiplex PCR, the TCRdb table keeps only in-frame clones and is missing some. The table lists under 500,000 clones, roughly 90% of them singletons. The sequenced sample was peripheral blood. The receptors were gathered from a woman aged 25 to 39 with acute or convalescent COVID-19.

The gene calls are TRBV2 and TRBJ2-3; tentative D call: TRBD1 (6 bases). Germline CDR1 reads SNHLY; CDR2 reads FYNNEI. This CDR3 has 14 amino acids. V was clipped by 6 bases and J by 4 bases, with 14 bases between them. CDR3 nucleotide sequence: TGTGCCAGCAGGGCGGGCCAGGGGCCAGATACGCAGTATTTT. Its translation is CASRAGQGPDTQYF.

CDR3 in amino acids: CASSIGGGEGPQHF. The DNA of the CDR3 is TGTGCCAGTAGTATTGGGGGCGGTGAGGGGCCCCAGCATTTT. The rearrangement joins TRBV19 to TRBJ1-5, with D tentatively TRBD1 (6 bases). The V gene lost 3 bases and the J gene lost 9 bases, with 15 bases spanning the gap. Germline V lookup: CDR1 LNHDA, CDR2 SQIVND (reference sequence). The CDR3 spans 14 residues.

The rearrangement links TRBV25-1 to TRBJ1-5; TRBD1 aligns across 8 bases. V shed 6 bases and J 2 bases; nucleotides not matched to a gene: 3. The CDR3 length is 14 residues. CDR1 is MGHDK and CDR2 is SYGVNS in the germline V gene. The CDR3 is CASSSTGGNQPQHF. For the CDR3, the DNA is TGTGCCAGCAGCTCGACAGGGGGCAATCAGCCCCAGCATTTT.

The chain employs TRBV7-9 and TRBJ2-7; TRBD1 matches at 8 bases. CDR1 and CDR2 (germline): SEHNR, FQNEAQ (reference sequence). This CDR3 comprises 14 residues. V was pared by 2 bases and J by 5 bases, with 5 bases of the junction left unmatched. The CDR3, as DNA: TGTGCCAGCAGCTTATCACAGGGGGAAAACGAGCAGTACTTC. Amino acids: CASSLSQGENEQYF. Variable domain in full (rest from reference TRBV7-9 and TRBJ2-7): DTGVSQNPRHKITKRGQNVTFRCDPISEHNRLYWYRQTLGQGPEFLTYFQNEAQLEKSRLLSDRFSAERPKGSFSTLEIQRTEQGDSAMYLCASSLSQGENEQYFGPGTRLTVT.

The CDR3 loop is CASSLSPGLAGEQYF. The CDR3 region has the DNA TGTGCCAGCAGCTTAAGCCCTGGACTAGCGGGAGAGCAGTACTTC. V is TRBV7-3 and J is TRBJ2-7; 12 nucleotides align to TRBD2. The V and J ends lost 1 base and 7 bases, in that order; junction bases with no gene match: 5. The CDR3 length is 15 residues. The V gene's germline CDR1 is SGHTA and CDR2 FQGTGA. Supplemented by reference TRBV7-3 and TRBJ2-7, the full variable domain reads GAGVSQTPSNKVTEKGKYVELRCDPISGHTALYWYRQSLGQGPEFLIYFQGTGAADDSGLPNDRFFAVRPEGSVSTLKIQRTERGDSAVYLCASSLSPGLAGEQYFGPGTRLTVT.

Comment on this clone: Compared with germline, one end of the junction differs, possibly owing to a read error. This chain connects TRBV11-2 to TRBJ1-2; D call uncertain. This CDR3 contains 10 residues. Per the germline V gene, CDR1 is SGHAT and CDR2 is FQNNGV. Here the CDR3 DNA reads TGCGCCACGGGTACCTATGGCTACACCTTC. Its translation: CATGTYGYTF. Full variable domain (missing parts from reference TRBV11-2 and TRBJ1-2): EAGVAQSPRYKIIEKRQSVAFWCNPISGHATLYWYQQILGQGPKLLIQFQNNGVVDDSQLPKDRFSAERLKGVDSTLKIQPAKLEDSAVYLCATGTYGYTFGSGTRLTVV.

This rearrangement joins TRBV18 to TRBJ1-2; D remains ambiguous. V was clipped by 3 bases and J by 7 bases, with 18 bases between them. The CDR3 sequence is 15 residues long. Germline-derived CDR1 and CDR2 are KGHSH and LQKENI. The CDR3 region is CASSPFGSEGGGYTF. CDR3 DNA sequence: TGTGCCAGCTCACCGTTCGGAAGCGAGGGTGGTGGCTACACCTTC. Full variable domain (outside the CDR3, taken from reference TRBV18 and TRBJ1-2): NAGVMQNPRHLVRRRGQEARLRCSPMKGHSHVYWYRQLPEEGLKFMVYLQKENIIDESGMPKERFSAEFPKEGPSILRIQQVVRGDSAAYFCASSPFGSEGGGYTFGSGTRLTVV.

The genes are TRBV3-1 (or the pseudogene TRBV3-2) and TRBJ2-3; possibly TRBD2 for D (5 bases). Trimming removed 3 bases from V and 6 bases from J, with 16 bases in between. The CDR3 loop spans 15 amino acids. Per germline, CDR1 LGHDT and CDR2 YNNKEL (reference sequence). The CDR3 is CASSQAGVVADTQYF. CDR3 coding DNA: TGTGCCAGCAGCCAGGCGGGCGTGGTCGCGGATACGCAGTATTTT.

This chain connects TRBV2 to TRBJ2-3, with 7 bases identical to TRBD1. The CDR3 is 13 residues long. From germline, CDR1 is SNHLY and CDR2 FYNNEI. Trimming took 6 bases from V and 5 from J; bases not matched to a gene: 5. The CDR3 loop is CASSGQAGDTQYF. CDR3 DNA: TGTGCCAGCAGCGGACAGGCGGGAGATACGCAGTATTTT. The full variable domain, with the rest looked up from reference TRBV2 and TRBJ2-3, is EPEVTQTPSHQVTQMGQEVILRCVPISNHLYFYWYRQILGQKVEFLVSFYNNEISEKSEIFDDQFSVERPDGSNFTLKIRSTKLEDSAMYFCASSGQAGDTQYFGPGTRLTVL.

This clone was recorded a few times. This rearrangement joins TRBV6-5 to TRBJ1-2, with D maybe TRBD1 (5 bases). The CDR3 consists of 13 residues. Deletions cut 6 bases from V and 4 bases from J, with 12 bases between. The V gene's germline CDR1 is MNHEY and CDR2 SVGAGI. The DNA for the CDR3 is TGTGCCAGCAGCAAGGGGCCGGCCTATGGCTACACCTTC. Encoded protein: CASSKGPAYGYTF.

The chain is built from TRBV3-1 (or the pseudogene TRBV3-2) and TRBJ1-5; D unclear. This CDR3 comprises 17 residues. Germline loops: CDR1 LGHDT, CDR2 YNNKEL (reference sequence). Trimming removed 1 base from V and 6 bases from J, with 19 bases in between. This CDR3 reads CASSQGYRSDYSQPQHF. CDR3 bases: TGTGCCAGCAGCCAAGGTTATAGGAGCGATTATAGTCAGCCCCAGCATTTT.

This clone was counted only a few times. The rearrangement joins TRBV4-1 to TRBJ2-7; the D is unclear. The CDR3 length is 13 residues. V was shortened by 3 bases and J by 7 bases, with 13 bases between the two germline ends. CDR1 MGHRA and CDR2 YSYEKL come from the germline V gene. CDR3 in DNA: TGCGCCAGCAGCCATCCGGCGCGCGGAGAGCAGTACTTC. Translating gives CASSHPARGEQYF.

CDR3 sequence (DNA): TGTGCCAGCAACGTACTAGCGGGGGGGCCTGTAGATACGCAGTATTTT. Residues: CASNVLAGGPVDTQYF. V gene TRBV5-6 combines with J gene TRBJ2-3; 13 bases are a match to TRBD2. V lost 6 bases, J lost 5 bases, and 9 bases stayed unmatched. This CDR3 contains 16 residues. Germline V gene lookup returns CDR1 SGHDT and CDR2 YYEEEE.

The chain couples TRBV28 to TRBJ2-5; 7 nucleotides line up with TRBD1. V lost 6 bases, J lost 3 bases, and 10 bases stayed unmatched. The germline CDR1 and CDR2 sequences are MDHEN and SYDVKM. The CDR3 has 15 amino acids. In DNA, the CDR3 is TGTGCCAGCAGCAACTCTTACAGGGGAGAAGAGACCCAGTACTTC. Residues: CASSNSYRGEETQYF.

This chain connects TRBV2 to TRBJ2-2, with D tentatively TRBD1 (6 bases). The germline CDR1 and CDR2 sequences are SNHLY and FYNNEI. V shed 6 bases and J shed 6 bases, with 20 bases lying between them. The CDR3 is 16 residues long. CDR3 region: CASREQGSGGPGELFF. CDR3 nucleotide sequence: TGTGCCAGCAGAGAGCAGGGGAGTGGTGGACCCGGGGAGCTGTTTTTT.

This clone is a singleton in its sample. The V and J genes are TRBV7-9 and TRBJ2-3; D may be TRBD1 (6 bases). Germline values: CDR1 SEHNR, CDR2 FQNEAQ (reference sequence). CDR3 length: 14 amino acids. V lost 5 bases and J lost 1, with 10 bases in between. The CDR3 protein is CASSHTGRTDTQYF. In nucleotides, the CDR3 is TGTGCCAGCAGCCATACAGGGCGCACAGATACGCAGTATTTT.

This clone was seen just once. This chain's CDR3 is CATKHSRVRDCSNQPQHF. The CDR3 region has the DNA TGTGCCACCAAACATTCCCGGGTGAGGGATTGTAGCAATCAGCCCCAGCATTTT. The rearrangement links TRBV24-1 to TRBJ1-5; D not certain. This CDR3 is built from 18 residues. From germline, CDR1 is KGHDR and CDR2 SFDVKD. V lost 8 bases and J lost 0, with 22 bases in between.

The count of this clone is one. V usage is TRBV5-4 and J usage is TRBJ2-2; TRBD1 agrees at 7 bases. There are 15 residues in the CDR3. Trimming removed 4 bases from V and 6 bases from J; junction bases left unmatched: 9. Germline V gene data show CDR1 as SGHNT and CDR2 as YYREEE (reference sequence). This chain's CDR3 is CASSPGDRVPGELFF. The CDR3 nucleotides are TGTGCCAGCAGCCCCGGAGACAGGGTCCCCGGGGAGCTGTTTTTT.

This sequence joins TRBV12-5 and TRBJ1-1, with 10 bases fitting TRBD1. The ends lost 0 bases at V and 5 bases at J; junction bases unmatched: 9. CDR1 is LGHNT, CDR2 FRNRAP, per germline. The CDR3 spans 17 residues. The CDR3 sequence: CASGLVLDRGSYTEAFF. Here the CDR3 DNA reads TGTGCTAGTGGTTTGGTACTGGACAGGGGGTCGTATACTGAAGCTTTCTTT.

The V call is TRBV7-2, the J call TRBJ2-1; 14 positions agree with TRBD2. The CDR3 has 17 residues. V dropped 1 base and J dropped 8; count of bases not matched to a gene: 7. Germline V gene lookup returns CDR1 SGHTA and CDR2 FQGNSA. The DNA for the CDR3 is TGTGCCAGCAGCTTAGGGGGTGGGACTAGCGGGGGACATGAGCAGTTCTTC. Residues: CASSLGGGTSGGHEQFF.

The V call is TRBV15, the J call TRBJ1-2; 8 bases align to TRBD1. V was clipped by 0 bases and J by 4 bases; unmatched bases: 13. This CDR3 has 18 amino acids. Germline V gives CDR1 LNHNV, CDR2 YYDKDF (reference sequence). The CDR3 is CATSREIPDRGGLYGYTF. For the CDR3, the DNA is TGTGCCACCAGCAGAGAAATCCCCGACAGGGGAGGACTCTATGGCTACACCTTC.

The chain uses TRBV6-6 and TRBJ2-4; 8 nucleotides agree with TRBD1. Unmatched junction bases numbered 5, after V lost 5 bases and J lost 5 bases. The CDR3 is made up of 14 amino acids. Germline values: CDR1 MNHNY, CDR2 SVGAGI (reference sequence). The DNA for the CDR3 is TGTGCCAGCAGTCACTTGACAGGGGAAAACATTCAGTACTTC. Translating it yields CASSHLTGENIQYF.

The V call is TRBV6-4, the J call TRBJ1-1; tentative D call: TRBD1 (5 bases). This CDR3 contains 15 residues. V lost 3 bases and J lost 0, with 11 bases in between. In germline, CDR1 is MRHNA, CDR2 SNTAGT. The CDR3 reads CASSEGPGMNTEAFF. CDR3 bases: TGTGCCAGCAGTGAAGGGCCAGGGATGAACACTGAAGCTTTCTTT.